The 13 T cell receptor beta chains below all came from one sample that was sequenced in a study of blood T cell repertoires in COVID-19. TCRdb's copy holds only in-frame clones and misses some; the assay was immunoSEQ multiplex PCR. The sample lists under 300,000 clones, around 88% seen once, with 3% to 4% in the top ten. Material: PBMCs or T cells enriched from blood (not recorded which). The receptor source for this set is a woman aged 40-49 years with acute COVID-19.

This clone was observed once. CDR3 protein: CASSAGQGGREKLFF. The DNA for the CDR3 is TGTGCCAGCAGCGCGGGACAGGGGGGGCGTGAAAAACTGTTTTTT. This rearrangement joins TRBV7-6 to TRBJ1-4; 11 bases match TRBD1. This CDR3 comprises 15 residues. The junction had 6 bases not matched to a gene; V was cut back by 5 bases and J by 7 bases. The germline gives CDR1 SGHVS, CDR2 FNYEAQ. Full variable domain (missing parts from reference TRBV7-6 and TRBJ1-4): GAGVSQSPRYKVTKRGQDVALRCDPISGHVSLYWYRQALGQGPEFLTYFNYEAQQDKSGLPNDRFSAERPEGSISTLTIQRTEQRDSAMYRCASSAGQGGREKLFFGSGTQLSVL.

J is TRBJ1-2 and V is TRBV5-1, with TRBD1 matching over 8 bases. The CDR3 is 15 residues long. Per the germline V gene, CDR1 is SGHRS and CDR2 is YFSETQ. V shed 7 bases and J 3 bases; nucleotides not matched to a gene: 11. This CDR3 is CASRERTGTDYGYTF. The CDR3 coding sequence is TGCGCCAGCCGAGAGCGGACAGGGACAGACTATGGCTACACCTTC.

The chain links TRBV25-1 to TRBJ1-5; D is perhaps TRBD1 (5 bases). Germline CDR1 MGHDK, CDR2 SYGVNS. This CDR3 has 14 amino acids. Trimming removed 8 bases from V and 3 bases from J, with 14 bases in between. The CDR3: CASVGAAPNQPQHF. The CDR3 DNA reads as TGTGCCAGCGTAGGGGCCGCCCCCAATCAGCCCCAGCATTTT.

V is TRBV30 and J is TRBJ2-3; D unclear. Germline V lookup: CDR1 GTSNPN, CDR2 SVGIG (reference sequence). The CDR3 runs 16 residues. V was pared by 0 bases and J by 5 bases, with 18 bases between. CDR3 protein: CAWSVQLRPAGDTQYF. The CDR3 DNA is TGTGCCTGGAGTGTACAGCTGAGACCGGCAGGAGATACGCAGTATTTT.

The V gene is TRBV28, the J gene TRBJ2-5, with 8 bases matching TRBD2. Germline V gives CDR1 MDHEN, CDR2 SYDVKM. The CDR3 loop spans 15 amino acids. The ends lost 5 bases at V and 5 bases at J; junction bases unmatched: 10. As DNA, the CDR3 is TGTGCCAGCAGTCTCGTGACTAGCGCGAGGGAGACCCAGTACTTC. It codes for CASSLVTSARETQYF.

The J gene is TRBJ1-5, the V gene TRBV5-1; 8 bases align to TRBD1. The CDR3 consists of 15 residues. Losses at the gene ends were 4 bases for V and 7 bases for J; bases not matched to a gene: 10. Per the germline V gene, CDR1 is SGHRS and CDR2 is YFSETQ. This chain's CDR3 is CASSPGGTGNQPQHF. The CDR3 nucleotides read TGCGCCAGCAGCCCGGGCGGGACAGGAAACCAGCCCCAGCATTTT.

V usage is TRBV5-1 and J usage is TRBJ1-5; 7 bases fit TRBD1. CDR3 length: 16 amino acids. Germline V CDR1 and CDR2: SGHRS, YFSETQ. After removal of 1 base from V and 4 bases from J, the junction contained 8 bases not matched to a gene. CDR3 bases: TGCGCCAGCAGCTTGACAGGGGTCGGTGATAATCAGCCCCAGCATTTT. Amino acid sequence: CASSLTGVGDNQPQHF.

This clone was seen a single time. This CDR3 is CASSQVSGSFNNEQFF. CDR3 bases: TGTGCCAGCAGCCAAGTAAGCGGATCATTTAACAATGAGCAGTTCTTC. The chain employs TRBV4-2 and TRBJ2-1; D might be TRBD2 (5 bases). The V gene lost 1 base and the J gene lost 5 bases, with 15 bases spanning the gap. The CDR3 runs 16 residues. Germline loops: CDR1 LGHNA, CDR2 YNFKEQ.

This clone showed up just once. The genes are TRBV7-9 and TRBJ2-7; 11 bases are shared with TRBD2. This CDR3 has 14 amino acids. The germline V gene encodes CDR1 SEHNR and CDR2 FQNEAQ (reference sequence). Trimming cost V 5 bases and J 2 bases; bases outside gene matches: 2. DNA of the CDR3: TGTGCCAGCAGCAAACTAGCGGGAGCCTACGAGCAGTACTTC. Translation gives CASSKLAGAYEQYF.

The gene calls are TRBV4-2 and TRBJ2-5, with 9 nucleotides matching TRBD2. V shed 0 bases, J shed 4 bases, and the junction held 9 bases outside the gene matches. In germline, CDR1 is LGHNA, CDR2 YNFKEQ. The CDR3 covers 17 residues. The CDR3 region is CASSQDLDSGRGETQYF. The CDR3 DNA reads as TGTGCCAGCAGCCAAGATCTGGATAGCGGGAGAGGAGAGACCCAGTACTTC.

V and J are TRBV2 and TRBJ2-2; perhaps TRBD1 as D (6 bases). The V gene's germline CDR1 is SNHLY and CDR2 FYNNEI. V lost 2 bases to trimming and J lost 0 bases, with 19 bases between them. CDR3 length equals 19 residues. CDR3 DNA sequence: TGTGCCAGCAGTGAAAGCGACAGGTGGGGAGACGCGAACACCGGGGAGCTGTTTTTT. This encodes CASSESDRWGDANTGELFF.

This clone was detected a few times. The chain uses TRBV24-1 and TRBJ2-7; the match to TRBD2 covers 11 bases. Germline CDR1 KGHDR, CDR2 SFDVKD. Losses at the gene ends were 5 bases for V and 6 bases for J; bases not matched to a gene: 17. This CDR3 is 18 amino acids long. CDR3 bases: TGTGCCACCAGTGGCCCACCCCATACTAGCGGGAGAATGGGCGAGCAGTACTTC. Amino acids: CATSGPPHTSGRMGEQYF.

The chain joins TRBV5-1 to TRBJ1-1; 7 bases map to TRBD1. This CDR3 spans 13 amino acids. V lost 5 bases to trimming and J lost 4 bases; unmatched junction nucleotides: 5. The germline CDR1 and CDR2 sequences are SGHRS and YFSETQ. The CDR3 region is CASRDQGGTEAFF. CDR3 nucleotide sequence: TGCGCCAGCAGAGACCAGGGGGGCACTGAAGCTTTCTTT. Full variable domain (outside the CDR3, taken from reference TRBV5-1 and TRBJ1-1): KAGVTQTPRYLIKTRGQQVTLSCSPISGHRSVSWYQQTPGQGLQFLFEYFSETQRNKGNFPGRFSGRQFSNSRSEMNVSTLELGDSALYLCASRDQGGTEAFFGQGTRLTVV.